Following are 20 T cell receptor beta chains from one sample sequenced in a study of Graves' ophthalmopathy and Graves' hyperthyroidism. From RNA, the CDR3 regions of TCR beta chains were amplified and sequenced. RT-PCR in the first round used HTBI primers; a second-round multiplex PCR followed. TCRdb processed the multiplex PCR reads anew with MiXCR; each CDR3 protein has one entry. Among roughly 500,000 distinct CDR3 sequences listed, around 14% were seen once. Material for sequencing was blood. The receptors derive from a woman aged 25 to 39 with Graves' ophthalmopathy.

In this sample, this clonotype turned up a few times. The chain combines TRBV20-1 with TRBJ2-7; 14 bases map to TRBD2. The CDR3 sequence is 17 residues long. Germline CDR1 is DFQATT and CDR2 is SNEGSKA (reference sequence). The V segment lost 4 bases and the J segment 1 base; nucleotides outside the gene matches: 9. CDR3 in DNA: TGCAGTGCTACACCGGGACTAGCGGGAGTGGGATCCTACGAGCAGTACTTC. This translates into CSATPGLAGVGSYEQYF.

The chain carries TRBV29-1 and TRBJ2-7; D not resolved. The CDR3 contains 14 residues. Per germline, CDR1 SQVTM and CDR2 ANQGSEA. V gave up 5 bases and J gave up 2 bases, with 16 bases separating them. The CDR3 protein is CSVFLNRNPYEQYF. In DNA, the CDR3 is TGCAGCGTTTTTCTAAATCGGAACCCCTACGAGCAGTACTTC.

This clonotype was recorded many times. This sequence joins TRBV9 and TRBJ2-5; D may correspond to TRBD1 or TRBD2 (6 bases each). V was clipped by 0 bases and J by 2 bases, with 8 bases between them. This CDR3 is 14 amino acids long. CDR1 SGDLS and CDR2 YYNGEE come from the germline V gene. The DNA for the CDR3 is TGTGCCAGCAGCGTAGAAGGGGGGCAAGAGACCCAGTACTTC. This gives the protein CASSVEGGQETQYF.

This clonotype came up many times. This chain links TRBV9 with TRBJ2-2; D gene ambiguous. From germline, CDR1 is SGDLS and CDR2 YYNGEE. CDR3 length: 17 residues. Trimming removed 9 bases from V and 0 bases from J, with 21 bases in between. The CDR3 loop reads CATPRVDGKPNTGELFF. Written as DNA, the CDR3 is TGTGCCACTCCCCGTGTTGATGGGAAGCCGAACACCGGGGAGCTGTTTTTT.

The chain uses TRBV2 and TRBJ2-7; D might be TRBD1 or TRBD2, each matching 5 bases. The CDR3 runs to 17 residues. The V end lost 0 bases, the J end lost 7 bases, and 22 bases lay between the germline ends. Germline V CDR1 and CDR2: SNHLY, FYNNEI. In nucleotides, the CDR3 is TGTGCCAGCAGTGAAGCTTTGGGGACCCCTAGCCCTTATGAGCAGTACTTC. Encoded protein: CASSEALGTPSPYEQYF. Supplemented by reference TRBV2 and TRBJ2-7, the full variable domain reads EPEVTQTPSHQVTQMGQEVILRCVPISNHLYFYWYRQILGQKVEFLVSFYNNEISEKSEIFDDQFSVERPDGSNFTLKIRSTKLEDSAMYFCASSEALGTPSPYEQYFGPGTRLTVT.

This clonotype was seen ten or more times. The chain couples TRBV28 to TRBJ1-1, with unresolved D. Deletions cut 3 bases from V and 5 bases from J, with 13 bases between. Germline CDR1 is MDHEN and CDR2 is SYDVKM. This CDR3 has 14 amino acids. As DNA, the CDR3 is TGTGCCAGCAGTTTGCCGGGCCTCTATACTGAAGCTTTCTTT. This codes for CASSLPGLYTEAFF.

Many counts were recorded for this clonotype. The chain joins TRBV6-5 to TRBJ1-2, with 9 bases identical to TRBD1. The germline CDR1 and CDR2 sequences are MNHEY and SVGAGI. The CDR3 contains 16 residues. The trim removed 6 bases at V and 4 bases at J, leaving 12 bases unmatched. CDR3 region: CASSLRSTGGIYGYTF. CDR3 DNA sequence: TGTGCCAGCAGCTTACGCTCGACAGGGGGTATCTATGGCTACACCTTC.

In this sample, this clonotype turned up many times. The genes are TRBV19 and TRBJ1-6, with D unresolved. This CDR3 is 18 amino acids long. Trimming stripped 5 bases from V and 0 bases from J, with 17 bases between. Germline loops: CDR1 LNHDA, CDR2 SQIVND (reference sequence). CDR3 nucleotide sequence: TGTGCCAGTAGTCTCCGGGCCTTGATCGACTCCTATAATTCACCCCTCCACTTT. This encodes CASSLRALIDSYNSPLHF.

In its sample, this clonotype was seen a few times. CDR3 DNA sequence: TGCAGTGCTAGAGGTGGCCGAGAACTAGAGACCCAGTACTTC. Its protein product is CSARGGRELETQYF. The genes are TRBV20-1 and TRBJ2-5; D gene uncertain. CDR1 is DFQATT, CDR2 SNEGSKA, per germline (reference sequence). The CDR3 is made up of 14 amino acids. V was clipped by 1 base and J by 4 bases, with 13 bases between them.

This clonotype was observed at least ten times. The genes are TRBV27 and TRBJ2-6; D gene ambiguous. Germline CDR1 reads MNHEY; CDR2 reads SMNVEV (reference sequence). This CDR3 spans 16 amino acids. Trimming pared 4 bases from V and 1 base from J, leaving 11 bases between. DNA for the CDR3: TGTGCCAGCAGTTCCTATCACGATTCTGGGGCCAACGTCCTGACTTTC. Encoded protein: CASSSYHDSGANVLTF.

The chain combines TRBV6-1 with TRBJ1-6; D remains unclear. V shed 3 bases and J shed 3 bases, with 6 bases lying between them. The CDR3 extends over 14 amino acids. The germline V gene encodes CDR1 MNHNS and CDR2 SASEGT. CDR3 bases: TGTGCCAGCAGTGACTGGGACTATAATTCACCCCTCCACTTT. It codes for CASSDWDYNSPLHF.

This clonotype was recorded at least ten times. This chain joins TRBV11-3 and TRBJ1-2; D gene unclear. V lost 1 base and J 7 bases, leaving 10 bases between the germline ends. The CDR3 sequence is 13 residues long. CDR1 and CDR2 from the germline V gene are SGHNT and YENEEA. This chain's CDR3 is CASSLGGLSGYTF. CDR3 bases: TGTGCCAGCAGCTTAGGAGGGCTCTCTGGCTACACCTTC.

This clonotype has a count of ten or more. This chain joins TRBV6-2 or TRBV6-3 and TRBJ2-7; 7 nucleotides align to TRBD1. Trimming removed 2 bases from V and 6 bases from J; junction bases left unmatched: 1. Germline loops: CDR1 MNHEY, CDR2 SVGEGT. This CDR3 comprises 12 residues. CDR3 region: CASSYRDSEQYF. The CDR3 DNA reads as TGTGCCAGCAGTTACCGGGACAGCGAGCAGTACTTC.

V gene TRBV12-3 or TRBV12-4 combines with J gene TRBJ1-5; maybe TRBD1 (6 bases). Trimming stripped 5 bases from V and 9 bases from J, with 11 bases between. This CDR3 comprises 12 residues. The CDR3 sequence: CASSPRQVPQHF. CDR3 nucleotides: TGTGCCAGCAGTCCGAGACAGGTGCCCCAGCATTTT.

This clonotype occurred many times. The chain is built from TRBV10-2 and TRBJ2-7, with D unclear. V was cut by 3 bases and J by 4 bases, with 16 bases left in between. Germline CDR1 is WSHSY and CDR2 is SAAADI. This CDR3 contains 15 residues. The CDR3 reads CASSDWGGVTYEQYF. In DNA, the CDR3 is TGCGCCAGCAGTGATTGGGGTGGGGTAACGTACGAGCAGTACTTC.

This clonotype was seen repeatedly, ten times or more. The chain links TRBV6-5 to TRBJ2-5; TRBD1 might be the D (6 bases). The germline gives CDR1 MNHEY, CDR2 SVGAGI. The CDR3 length is 14 residues. Trimming stripped 4 bases from V and 4 bases from J, with 13 bases between. CDR3 nucleotides: TGTGCCAGCAGTTGGGGTGGGGGCACAGAGACCCAGTACTTC. Its protein is CASSWGGGTETQYF.

The chain recombines TRBV6-2 or TRBV6-3 with TRBJ1-5; TRBD1 is a possible D gene (6 bases). Trimming removed 2 bases from V and 4 bases from J, with 24 bases in between. Germline V gene lookup returns CDR1 MNHEY and CDR2 SVGEGT. CDR3 length: 19 amino acids. CDR3 nucleotides: TGTGCCAGCAGTTACGGGGCGACAGGAGCTCCAAGGCGAAATCAGCCCCAGCATTTT. It is translated as CASSYGATGAPRRNQPQHF.

The chain carries TRBV4-1 and TRBJ1-5, with TRBD1 matching over 8 bases. This CDR3 has 14 amino acids. V trimming: 0 bases; J trimming: 11 bases; junction bases outside the gene matches: 6. In germline, CDR1 is MGHRA, CDR2 YSYEKL. CDR3 coding DNA: TGCGCCAGCAGCCAAGAGGGACAGGCGGGGGCCCAGCATTTT. Protein: CASSQEGQAGAQHF.

The chain links TRBV30 to TRBJ2-2, with a possible D match to TRBD1 (5 bases). V shed 3 bases and J shed 1 base, with 9 bases lying between them. The CDR3 consists of 14 residues. From germline, CDR1 is GTSNPN and CDR2 SVGIG (reference sequence). The CDR3 DNA sequence: TGTGCCTGGAGCCCAGGGCTGAACACCGGGGAGCTGTTTTTT. Residues: CAWSPGLNTGELFF.

In its sample, this clonotype was seen many times. V usage is TRBV29-1 and J usage is TRBJ2-7; the D is unclear. The CDR3 loop spans 15 amino acids. V gave up 6 bases and J gave up 3 bases, with 21 bases separating them. CDR1 is SQVTM, CDR2 ANQGSEA, per germline. CDR3 protein: CSVCLAGSLGYEQYF. DNA for the CDR3: TGCAGCGTCTGCCTTGCAGGTTCTTTAGGCTACGAGCAGTACTTC.